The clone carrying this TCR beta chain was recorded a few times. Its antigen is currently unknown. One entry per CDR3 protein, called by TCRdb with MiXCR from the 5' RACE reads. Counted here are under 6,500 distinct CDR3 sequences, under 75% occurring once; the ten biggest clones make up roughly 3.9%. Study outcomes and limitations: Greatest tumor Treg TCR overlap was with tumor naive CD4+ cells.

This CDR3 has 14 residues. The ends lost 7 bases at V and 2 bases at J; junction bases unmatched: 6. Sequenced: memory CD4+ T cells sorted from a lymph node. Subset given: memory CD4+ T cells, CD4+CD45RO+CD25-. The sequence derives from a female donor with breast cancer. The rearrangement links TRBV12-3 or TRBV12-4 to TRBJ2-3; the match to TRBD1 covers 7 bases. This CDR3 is CASTRDSSTDTQYF. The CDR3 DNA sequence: TGTGCCAGCACGAGGGACAGCTCCACAGATACGCAGTATTTT.